This T cell receptor beta chain originates from a study of cytomegalovirus exposure and HLA in healthy donors. Study details: Samples from HLA-typed donors yielded about 85 million unique TCRs in an early data release. When 398 donors were genotyped, roughly 80% of them were found to fall in the Caucasian-associated ancestry cluster.

Findings and limits, study-wide: Among TCR beta chains, those listed as cytomegalovirus-associated numbered about 150.

A few counts support this clone. The target antigen is unknown. CDR1 and CDR2 (germline): SEHNR, FQNEAQ (reference sequence). This CDR3 region has 16 residues. V gave up 4 bases and J gave up 0 bases, with 16 bases separating them. The PCR ran on 60 Vbeta and 13 Jbeta primers. Profiled with immunoSEQ multiplex PCR; TCRdb holds only in-frame clones, not every one. The data contain around 150,000 clones, roughly four fifths of them seen just once; the ten biggest clones take up roughly 4.2%. The chain joins TRBV7-9 to TRBJ2-7, with D possibly TRBD1 on 5 matching bases. This clonotype was obtained from a man in his forties or fifties in good health and CMV-seropositive. The sequenced sample was PBMCs. CDR3 in amino acids: CASSSVAGFASYEQYF. The CDR3 DNA reads TGTGCCAGCAGCTCCGTAGCAGGGTTCGCCTCCTACGAGCAGTACTTC.